Shown below are 15 T cell receptor beta chains from a single sample sequenced in a study of T cell repertoires in cytomegalovirus infection (dated by TCRdb to between 2018 and 2020). The treatment or condition label, as the study defines it: in vitro stimulation with specific CMV peptide epitopes to enrich CMV-specific T cells. The sample was run on an Illumina HiSeq 1500. The public reads were quality trimmed at Q25 with fastp and then assembled into clones with MiXCR by TCRdb, keeping productive beta chains. Each record represents a unique CDR3 protein, reported with the most common genes and DNA among its rows. The sample has about 480,000 distinct CDR3 sequences on record, 25% to 35% of them singletons. Roughly 15% of the sample comes from the top ten. Their antigens remain unidentified. Material: cultured PBMCs, obtained from culture after CMV antigen stimulation. The receptor source for this set is a human donor in good health (CMV status not recorded). Some clones in this sample may be carry-over from other donors' samples.

The rearrangement uses TRBV6-5 and TRBJ1-5, with D possibly being TRBD1 (6 bases). Germline CDR1 is MNHEY and CDR2 is SVGAGI. This CDR3 has 18 residues. The germline V and J ends were trimmed by 0 bases and 9 bases, with 24 bases remaining between them. DNA for the CDR3: TGTGCCAGCAGTTACTCCAGACCCGGGACAACTTCAATGCGGCCCCAGCATTTT. Translated, it gives CASSYSRPGTTSMRPQHF.

This clonotype showed up just a few times. The V gene is TRBV14, the J gene TRBJ1-1; 11 positions match TRBD1. Germline lookup yields CDR1 SGHDN and CDR2 FVKESK. J gave up 4 bases and V 4 bases, and 8 bases lay outside the gene matches. The CDR3 consists of 16 residues. This chain's CDR3 is CASSLRTGGPSTEAFF. The CDR3 nucleotides read TGTGCCAGCAGCCTACGGACAGGGGGCCCTTCCACTGAAGCTTTCTTT.

This clonotype occurred a few times. CDR3 nucleotides: TGTGCCAGCAGTGAATATAACGGGAGAACTGAAGCTTTCTTT. Translated: CASSEYNGRTEAFF. The chain uses TRBV25-1 and TRBJ1-1, with D unclear. The V gene's germline CDR1 is MGHDK and CDR2 SYGVNS. With 0 bases removed from V and 5 bases from J, the gap between germline ends came to 10 bases. This CDR3 comprises 14 residues.

The chain recombines TRBV25-1 with TRBJ1-1; D is perhaps TRBD1 (5 bases). The germline V and J ends were trimmed by 9 bases and 3 bases, with 14 bases remaining between them. The CDR3 is 13 amino acids. CDR1 is MGHDK, CDR2 SYGVNS, per germline. The CDR3 protein is CASATGGYTEAFF. Written as DNA, the CDR3 is TGTGCCAGTGCGACGGGGGGGTACACTGAAGCTTTCTTT. The variable domain in full, with the rest retrieved from reference TRBV25-1 and TRBJ1-1, is EADIYQTPRYLVIGTGKKITLECSQTMGHDKMYWYQQDPGMELHLIHYSYGVNSTEKGDLSSESTVSRIRTEHFPLTLESARPSHTSQYLCASATGGYTEAFFGQGTRLTVV.

The chain uses TRBV4-1 and TRBJ2-7, with a weak D call TRBD1 (5 bases). CDR3 size: 14 residues. Trimming took 2 bases from V and 2 from J, leaving 10 bases between them. CDR1 is MGHRA and CDR2 is YSYEKL in the germline V gene. The CDR3 DNA reads TGCGCCAGCAGCCAAATTGACAGTACCTACGAGCAGTACTTC. This codes for CASSQIDSTYEQYF.

This chain links TRBV7-8 with TRBJ2-5, with D perhaps matching TRBD2 (5 bases). V lost 7 bases, J lost 8 bases, and 20 bases lay in between. Germline values: CDR1 SGHVS, CDR2 FQNEAQ. The CDR3 length is 14 residues. Here the CDR3 reads CASTGGRARGTQYF. DNA for the CDR3: TGTGCCAGCACCGGAGGCCGGGCCCGAGGAACCCAGTACTTC.

The chain has TRBV12-3 or TRBV12-4 and TRBJ2-7; tentatively, D is TRBD1 (5 bases). This CDR3 is built from 14 residues. V lost 1 base and J lost 3, with 10 bases in between. The chain's CDR3 is CASSLGAGFYEQYV. The DNA for the CDR3 is TGTGCCAGCAGTTTAGGGGCAGGGTTCTACGAGCAGTACGTC.

This rearrangement joins TRBV20-1 to TRBJ2-1; tentative D call: TRBD1 (6 bases). The CDR3 is 13 amino acids. Germline CDR1 and CDR2: DFQATT and SNEGSKA (reference sequence). The V end was cut by 3 bases, the J end by 7 bases, with 13 bases between. The CDR3 loop is CSASGARGNEQFF. The DNA for the CDR3 is TGCAGTGCTAGTGGGGCTAGGGGGAATGAGCAGTTCTTC.

The chain has TRBV4-1 and TRBJ2-7; D possibly uses TRBD1 or TRBD2 (5 bases each). The germline V and J ends were trimmed by 4 bases and 1 base, with 14 bases remaining between them. This CDR3 is built from 15 residues. Germline loops: CDR1 MGHRA, CDR2 YSYEKL. In nucleotides, the CDR3 is TGCGCCAGCAGCCCCCGGGACGAGTTATCCTACGAGCAGTACTTC. This encodes CASSPRDELSYEQYF.

In this sample, this clonotype turned up many times. This chain uses TRBV7-8 with TRBJ2-1; 14 nucleotides align to TRBD2. Per germline, CDR1 SGHVS and CDR2 FQNEAQ. The trim removed 4 bases at V and 8 bases at J, leaving 7 bases unmatched. The CDR3 covers 16 residues. CDR3 in DNA: TGTGCCAGCAGCTCCCTACAGGGACTAGCGGGAGATGAGCAGTTCTTC. This gives the protein CASSSLQGLAGDEQFF.

This chain links TRBV12-3 or TRBV12-4 with TRBJ2-7, with D maybe TRBD2 (6 bases). The CDR3 totals 14 residues. V lost 5 bases to trimming and J lost 7 bases, with 18 bases between them. This chain's CDR3 is CASSLRDLYAEQYF. The CDR3 DNA reads as TGTGCCAGCAGTCTCCGGGACTTATACGCGGAGCAGTACTTC.

V is TRBV6-2 or TRBV6-3 and J is TRBJ2-1; 7 positions match TRBD1. V was clipped by 5 bases and J by 2 bases; unmatched bases: 12. CDR1 and CDR2 from the germline V gene are MNHEY and SVGEGT. The CDR3 contains 17 residues. CDR3 nucleotide sequence: TGTGCCAGCAGTCGGACAACACAGGGGATTACCTACAATGAGCAGTTCTTC. Amino acids: CASSRTTQGITYNEQFF.

The chain carries TRBV11-2 and TRBJ2-1, with D perhaps TRBD2 (6 bases). V lost 0 bases, J lost 8 bases, and 20 bases lay in between. This CDR3 has 17 residues. From germline, CDR1 is SGHAT and CDR2 FQNNGV. The DNA for the CDR3 is TGTGCCAGCAGCTTAGAACCGGGACTCACACTAAGGGATGAGCAGTTCTTC. Translation gives CASSLEPGLTLRDEQFF. The variable domain in full, with the rest retrieved from reference TRBV11-2 and TRBJ2-1, is EAGVAQSPRYKIIEKRQSVAFWCNPISGHATLYWYQQILGQGPKLLIQFQNNGVVDDSQLPKDRFSAERLKGVDSTLKIQPAKLEDSAVYLCASSLEPGLTLRDEQFFGPGTRLTVL.

In this sample, this clonotype turned up a few times. This chain uses TRBV7-2 with TRBJ2-1; TRBD2 matches 11 bases. Germline V CDR1 and CDR2: SGHTA, FQGNSA. V dropped 3 bases and J dropped 14; count of bases not matched to a gene: 3. The CDR3 totals 12 residues. The CDR3, as DNA: TGTGCCAGCAGCTTGTTACTAGCGGGAGAGTTCTTC. This translates into CASSLLLAGEFF.

This clonotype has a handful of counts. V usage is TRBV27 and J usage is TRBJ2-3; D not certain. This CDR3 contains 15 residues. The germline V gene encodes CDR1 MNHEY and CDR2 SMNVEV (reference sequence). V was cut by 3 bases and J by 3 bases, with 13 bases left in between. CDR3 nucleotide sequence: TGTGCCAGCAGTTTCTGGGGTTCAGGAACAGATACGCAGTATTTT. Translated, it gives CASSFWGSGTDTQYF.